The clone carrying this T cell receptor (beta chain) was observed at least ten times. Unique molecular identifiers were incorporated when the TCRbeta library was constructed. TCRdb fed the PCR reads into MiXCR, producing one record per CDR3 protein. The top ten hold about 4.6% of the sample, which has some 840,000 distinct CDR3 sequences, approximately 15% seen once. The CDR3 spans 14 residues. From germline, CDR1 is MGHRA and CDR2 YSYEKL. With 1 base removed from V and 3 bases from J, the gap between germline ends came to 7 bases. This sample is drawn from a study of T-cell reconstitution after alpha-beta-depleted transplantation in children.

The chain employs TRBV4-1 and TRBJ2-1, with D unresolved. The material sequenced was PBMCs, mostly from graft donor cells, taken 360 days after TCRalphabeta/CD19-depleted stem cell transplant. The sequence came from a male patient aged 10 to 17 who had a stem cell transplant for acute lymphoblastic leukemia, so the T cells may come from the graft donor. Here the CDR3 DNA reads TGCGCCAGCAGCCAAGGGCCTAGCTACAATGAGCAGTTCTTC. Its protein is CASSQGPSYNEQFF.